The 19 T cell receptor beta chains below all came from one sample that was sequenced in a study of cytomegalovirus exposure and HLA in healthy donors. The PCR made use of 60 Vbeta and 13 Jbeta primers. The data were produced by immunoSEQ multiplex PCR, yet TCRdb's version contains in-frame clones alone and is incomplete. This sample yields roughly 150,000 clones, of which about four fifths are seen a single time; 8.5% belongs to the top ten. What was sequenced was PBMCs. Receptors were obtained from a male donor in good health and CMV-seropositive.

The chain joins TRBV19 to TRBJ2-7; TRBD2 aligns across 8 bases. The V segment lost 7 bases and the J segment 4 bases; nucleotides outside the gene matches: 3. The CDR3 sequence is 12 residues long. Per the germline V gene, CDR1 is LNHDA and CDR2 is SQIVND (reference sequence). The CDR3 DNA reads as TGTGCCAGTAACGGGAGGGATTACGAGCAGTACTTC. Its translation: CASNGRDYEQYF.

CDR3 region: CASRGRPADTQYF. In nucleotides, the CDR3 is TGTGCCAGCCGCGGTAGGCCTGCAGATACGCAGTATTTT. This sequence joins TRBV2 and TRBJ2-3; no definite D call. Trimming took off 8 bases at V and 4 bases at J, with 13 bases between the two ends. This CDR3 contains 13 residues. In germline, CDR1 is SNHLY, CDR2 FYNNEI.

This clone showed up just once. This chain uses TRBV5-1 with TRBJ2-3; 10 bases are shared with TRBD2. V shed 3 bases, J shed 4 bases, and the junction held 5 bases outside the gene matches. The CDR3 runs 15 residues. Germline loops: CDR1 SGHRS, CDR2 YFSETQ. The CDR3 spells CASSWSGRDADTQYF. The DNA for the CDR3 is TGCGCCAGCAGCTGGAGCGGGAGGGATGCAGATACGCAGTATTTT.

The chain recombines TRBV28 with TRBJ2-7; 8 bases fit TRBD2. CDR3 length: 15 residues. Trimming removed 8 bases from V and 0 bases from J; junction bases left unmatched: 9. Germline-derived CDR1 and CDR2 are MDHEN and SYDVKM. The CDR3 reads CASPPTGGFSYEQYF. CDR3 bases: TGTGCCAGCCCACCAACGGGGGGGTTCTCCTACGAGCAGTACTTC.

The chain employs TRBV18 and TRBJ1-6; D is ambiguous. The CDR3 has 15 residues. Germline assignment: CDR1 KGHSH and CDR2 LQKENI. V was shortened by 2 bases and J by 6 bases, with 11 bases between the two germline ends. This chain's CDR3 is CASSPANRPNSPLHF. The CDR3 bases are TGTGCCAGCTCACCAGCGAACAGACCTAATTCACCCCTCCACTTT.

J is TRBJ1-1 and V is TRBV5-6; 9 nucleotides match TRBD1. The CDR3 has 15 amino acids. Germline V lookup: CDR1 SGHDT, CDR2 YYEEEE. J was trimmed by 0 bases and V by 2 bases; bases with no gene match: 2. The CDR3 nucleotides are TGTGCCAGCAGCTTAGGGACAGGGATGAACACTGAAGCTTTCTTT. Its protein is CASSLGTGMNTEAFF.

J is TRBJ1-5 and V is TRBV7-6; unclear D gene. The germline V and J ends were trimmed by 0 bases and 5 bases, with 5 bases remaining between them. In germline, CDR1 is SGHVS, CDR2 FNYEAQ. The CDR3 runs 13 residues. The CDR3 nucleotides read TGTGCCAGCAGCTTAGCCCGGGATCAGCCCCAGCATTTT. Encoded protein: CASSLARDQPQHF.

The gene calls are TRBV7-2 and TRBJ1-3; D is uncertain. V lost 5 bases to trimming and J lost 0 bases, with 14 bases between them. Germline CDR1 reads SGHTA; CDR2 reads FQGNSA. The CDR3 totals 16 residues. The chain's CDR3 is CASSLIGRGSGNTIYF. CDR3 nucleotide sequence: TGTGCCAGCAGCCTGATCGGGAGAGGCTCTGGAAACACCATATATTTT.

The chain links TRBV6-4 to TRBJ2-7, with TRBD1 matching 7 bases. The V gene's germline CDR1 is MRHNA and CDR2 SNTAGT. This CDR3 region has 17 residues. The V segment lost 2 bases and the J segment 3 bases; nucleotides outside the gene matches: 13. DNA of the CDR3: TGTGCCAGCAGTGACCCTCCCCGGACAGGAAACAACTACGAGCAGTACTTC. Translation gives CASSDPPRTGNNYEQYF.

The chain employs TRBV2 and TRBJ1-4; TRBD1 matches 9 bases. The CDR3 runs 15 residues. V lost 6 bases, J lost 1 base, and 3 bases stayed unmatched. In germline, CDR1 is SNHLY, CDR2 FYNNEI. CDR3 sequence reads: CASRDRGGTNEKLFF. The CDR3 DNA follows: TGTGCCAGCAGGGACAGGGGAGGAACTAATGAAAAACTGTTTTTT.

J is TRBJ1-1 and V is TRBV25-1; the match to TRBD1 covers 8 bases. The germline gives CDR1 MGHDK, CDR2 SYGVNS. The J segment lost 0 bases and the V segment lost 4 bases, leaving 10 bases of the junction unmatched. CDR3 length: 17 amino acids. CDR3 protein: CASSGGQANFMNTEAFF. The CDR3 DNA reads TGTGCCAGCAGTGGGGGACAGGCGAACTTCATGAACACTGAAGCTTTCTTT.

Of note for this clone: This sample includes further DNA sequences coding for the same CDR3. This chain joins TRBV10-2 and TRBJ1-1, with 7 bases matching TRBD1. The trim removed 8 bases at V and 0 bases at J, leaving 3 bases unmatched. Per the germline V gene, CDR1 is WSHSY and CDR2 is SAAADI. This CDR3 comprises 13 residues. CDR3 bases: TGCGCCAGCCATGACAGGGTGAACACTGAAGCTTTCTTT. As protein: CASHDRVNTEAFF.

The gene calls are TRBV11-2 and TRBJ2-1; TRBD2 aligns across 11 bases. V shed 6 bases and J 4 bases; nucleotides not matched to a gene: 2. Germline loops: CDR1 SGHAT, CDR2 FQNNGV. CDR3 length: 14 residues. CDR3 DNA sequence: TGTGCCAGCAGTGGGACTAGCGGATACAATGAGCAGTTCTTC. Its protein is CASSGTSGYNEQFF. The whole variable domain, remainder taken from reference TRBV11-2 and TRBJ2-1, is EAGVAQSPRYKIIEKRQSVAFWCNPISGHATLYWYQQILGQGPKLLIQFQNNGVVDDSQLPKDRFSAERLKGVDSTLKIQPAKLEDSAVYLCASSGTSGYNEQFFGPGTRLTVL.

The V and J genes are TRBV7-7 and TRBJ2-1; 9 positions agree with TRBD2. Germline V gives CDR1 SSHAT, CDR2 FNYEAQ (reference sequence). The ends lost 0 bases at V and 2 bases at J; junction bases unmatched: 2. There are 16 residues in the CDR3. CDR3 region: CASSLAVAGAYNEQFF. The CDR3 region has the DNA TGTGCCAGCAGCTTAGCGGTAGCGGGGGCCTACAATGAGCAGTTCTTC.

V is TRBV28 and J is TRBJ1-3; TRBD1 agrees at 7 bases. With V trimmed by 5 bases and J by 0 bases, 10 bases remained unmatched. Germline-derived CDR1 and CDR2 are MDHEN and SYDVKM. The CDR3 has 17 residues. CDR3 nucleotide sequence: TGTGCCAGCAGTAAACCGGGACAGACGAGCTCTGGAAACACCATATATTTT. This codes for CASSKPGQTSSGNTIYF.

The chain has TRBV14 and TRBJ2-5; no definite D call. Germline V gives CDR1 SGHDN, CDR2 FVKESK. The germline V and J ends were trimmed by 0 bases and 5 bases, with 10 bases remaining between them. CDR3 length: 14 residues. In DNA form, the CDR3 reads TGTGCCAGCAGCCAAGATCAGGTTTGGGAGACCCAGTACTTC. This sequence encodes CASSQDQVWETQYF.

This chain joins TRBV12-5 and TRBJ2-1; TRBD2 agrees at 16 bases. Per the germline V gene, CDR1 is LGHNT and CDR2 is FRNRAP. Unmatched junction bases numbered 13, after V lost 7 bases and J lost 1 base. The CDR3 has 20 amino acids. The CDR3 loop reads CASVQNPGLAGGLSYNEQFF. The CDR3 DNA is TGTGCTAGTGTCCAAAATCCGGGACTAGCGGGAGGGCTTTCCTACAATGAGCAGTTCTTC.

The V and J genes are TRBV7-2 and TRBJ2-7, with D uncertain. V lost 4 bases and J 7 bases, leaving 8 bases between the germline ends. This CDR3 has 11 residues. Germline loops: CDR1 SGHTA, CDR2 FQGNSA. This chain's CDR3 is CASSSSLEQYF. The CDR3 DNA is TGTGCCAGCAGCTCGTCCCTGGAGCAGTACTTC.

V usage is TRBV7-2 and J usage is TRBJ1-5; possibly TRBD1 for D (6 bases). CDR3 length equals 15 residues. The V and J ends lost 1 base and 3 bases respectively, with 10 bases between them. Germline CDR1 SGHTA, CDR2 FQGNSA. CDR3 in amino acids: CASSLGTVINQPQHF. The CDR3, as DNA: TGTGCCAGCAGCTTAGGGACAGTGATCAATCAGCCCCAGCATTTT.